The next 28 T cell receptor beta chains were all read from a single sample in a study of identifying expanded T cells in peripheral blood. Generated by immunoSEQ multiplex PCR, the TCRdb table keeps only in-frame clones and is missing some. The sample consists of about 130,000 clones, 65% to 90% of them appearing once. Sequencing was performed on blood. All receptors derive from a person aged 18 to 75 in good health.

This clone was seen more than once but under ten times. The rearrangement uses TRBV7-2 and TRBJ1-2; TRBD1 matches at 7 bases. Germline V CDR1 and CDR2: SGHTA, FQGNSA. This CDR3 spans 12 amino acids. V dropped 4 bases and J dropped 5; count of bases not matched to a gene: 1. The CDR3 loop is CASSSQGYGYTF. As DNA, the CDR3 is TGTGCCAGCAGCTCACAGGGGTATGGCTACACCTTC.

V and J are TRBV28 and TRBJ1-4, with TRBD1 matching 8 bases. Germline loops: CDR1 MDHEN, CDR2 SYDVKM. The junction had 1 base not matched to a gene; V was cut back by 5 bases and J by 5 bases. This CDR3 has 13 residues. The CDR3, as DNA: TGTGCCAGCAGTCGGACAGGGAATGAAAAACTGTTTTTT. This codes for CASSRTGNEKLFF.

The chain combines TRBV7-6 with TRBJ2-3, with D possibly being TRBD2 (5 bases). Germline V gene lookup returns CDR1 SGHVS and CDR2 FNYEAQ. The CDR3 runs 14 residues. V dropped 2 bases and J dropped 3 bases, with 9 bases sitting between them. CDR3 sequence: CASSLRGITDTQYF. The CDR3 DNA sequence: TGTGCCAGCAGCTTACGGGGTATTACAGATACGCAGTATTTT.

This clone showed up just once. The chain is built from TRBV5-1 and TRBJ2-7; TRBD1 might be the D (5 bases). V lost 4 bases to trimming and J lost 1 base, with 9 bases between them. The CDR3 is 13 residues long. Germline V gene data show CDR1 as SGHRS and CDR2 as YFSETQ. CDR3 coding DNA: TGCGCCAGCAGCCCCGGACATTCCTACGAGCAGTACTTC. It is translated as CASSPGHSYEQYF.

This clone appeared once. For the CDR3, the DNA is TGTGCCAGCAGCCAAAGGACGGATGGCGGCTACACCTTC. Amino acids: CASSQRTDGGYTF. The V call is TRBV7-9, the J call TRBJ1-2; D call uncertain. This CDR3 has 13 amino acids. CDR1 is SEHNR and CDR2 is FQNEAQ in the germline V gene (reference sequence). V was trimmed by 5 bases and J by 8 bases, leaving 15 bases between them.

The chain recombines TRBV7-8 with TRBJ2-2, with D unresolved. V was clipped by 1 base and J by 5 bases, with 8 bases between them. This CDR3 has 14 amino acids. Germline CDR1 and CDR2: SGHVS and FQNEAQ. CDR3 bases: TGTGCCAGCAGCTTAGTGGTGGGGACCGGGGAGCTGTTTTTT. Translated: CASSLVVGTGELFF. The whole variable domain, remainder taken from reference TRBV7-8 and TRBJ2-2, is GAGVSQSPRYKVAKRGQDVALRCDPISGHVSLFWYQQALGQGPEFLTYFQNEAQLDKSGLPSDRFFAERPEGSVSTLKIQRTQQEDSAVYLCASSLVVGTGELFFGEGSRLTVL.

The genes are TRBV4-3 and TRBJ1-5; D not certain. CDR3 length: 13 amino acids. The V gene lost 1 base and the J gene lost 7 bases, with 8 bases spanning the gap. The germline V gene encodes CDR1 LGHNA and CDR2 YSLEER. CDR3 DNA sequence: TGCGCCAGCAGCCAAGTGACGGGGCAGCCCCAGCATTTT. Amino acids: CASSQVTGQPQHF.

This clone was counted once. V gene TRBV28 combines with J gene TRBJ2-5, with 8 positions matching TRBD2. V gave up 5 bases and J gave up 2 bases; unmatched junction bases: 10. The CDR3 consists of 16 residues. Germline V gene data show CDR1 as MDHEN and CDR2 as SYDVKM. The CDR3 region is CASSALVAGTQETQYF. For the CDR3, the DNA is TGTGCCAGCAGTGCCCTGGTAGCGGGGACACAAGAGACCCAGTACTTC.

The gene calls are TRBV30 and TRBJ1-2, with a weak D call TRBD1 (6 bases). There are 15 residues in the CDR3. V lost 1 base and J 2 bases, leaving 14 bases between the germline ends. Looked up from germline, CDR1 is GTSNPN and CDR2 is SVGIG (reference sequence). CDR3 region: CAWSDVQGFNYGYTF. The CDR3 DNA reads as TGTGCCTGGAGTGACGTACAGGGATTCAACTATGGCTACACCTTC. The full variable domain, with the rest looked up from reference TRBV30 and TRBJ1-2, is SQTIHQWPATLVQPVGSPLSLECTVEGTSNPNLYWYRQAAGRGLQLLFYSVGIGQISSEVPQNLSASRPQDRQFILSSKKLLLSDSGFYLCAWSDVQGFNYGYTFGSGTRLTVV.

The chain has TRBV6-5 and TRBJ2-1; 13 nucleotides agree with TRBD2. The germline V gene encodes CDR1 MNHEY and CDR2 SVGAGI. The length of the CDR3 is 15 residues. After removal of 5 bases from V and 9 bases from J, the junction contained 7 bases not matched to a gene. The CDR3 is CASSKLAGGPREQFF. DNA of the CDR3: TGTGCCAGCAGTAAACTAGCGGGGGGGCCGCGTGAGCAGTTCTTC.

This clone is a singleton in its sample. The chain employs TRBV7-3 and TRBJ1-1; D is perhaps TRBD1 (5 bases). Trimming took 5 bases from V and 6 from J, leaving 16 bases between them. The CDR3 has 14 amino acids. Germline values: CDR1 SGHTA, CDR2 FQGTGA. The CDR3 bases are TGTGCCAGCAGCCCAGGGATTTTGGCGTCTGAAGCTTTCTTT. Amino acid sequence: CASSPGILASEAFF.

V usage is TRBV7-8 and J usage is TRBJ1-2; D is perhaps TRBD1 (6 bases). V was cut by 1 base and J by 12 bases, with 15 bases left in between. Germline loops: CDR1 SGHVS, CDR2 FQNEAQ. The CDR3 loop spans 13 amino acids. The chain's CDR3 is CASSLGSGEINTF. CDR3 nucleotides: TGTGCCAGCAGCTTAGGATCAGGGGAAATCAACACCTTC.

J is TRBJ2-1 and V is TRBV2; unclear D gene. The germline V gene encodes CDR1 SNHLY and CDR2 FYNNEI. The length of the CDR3 is 13 residues. V gave up 2 bases and J gave up 8 bases, with 10 bases separating them. For the CDR3, the DNA is TGTGCCAGCAGTGAATCGGGTGGCGATGAGCAGTTCTTC. This sequence encodes CASSESGGDEQFF. The full variable domain, in which reference TRBV2 and TRBJ2-1 provide the parts outside the CDR3, is EPEVTQTPSHQVTQMGQEVILRCVPISNHLYFYWYRQILGQKVEFLVSFYNNEISEKSEIFDDQFSVERPDGSNFTLKIRSTKLEDSAMYFCASSESGGDEQFFGPGTRLTVL.

The CDR3 sequence: CAISRQGGFGYGYTF. The CDR3 DNA reads as TGTGCCATCAGTCGACAGGGCGGTTTTGGCTATGGCTACACCTTC. V gene TRBV10-3 combines with J gene TRBJ1-2; 7 nucleotides agree with TRBD1. Losses at the gene ends were 5 bases for V and 4 bases for J; bases not matched to a gene: 10. CDR1 is ENHRY, CDR2 SYGVKD, per germline. The CDR3 totals 15 residues.

For the CDR3, the DNA is TGCGCCAGCATGGGACAGGGATATCAGCCCCAGCATTTT. Translating it yields CASMGQGYQPQHF. The chain is built from TRBV10-1 and TRBJ1-5, with TRBD1 matching over 9 bases. V gave up 7 bases and J gave up 5 bases; unmatched junction bases: 3. Germline CDR1 WNHNN, CDR2 SYGVQD (reference sequence). The CDR3 length is 13 residues.

The count of this clone is one. The chain recombines TRBV7-9 with TRBJ2-1, with TRBD1 as a possible D gene (6 bases). Trimming cost V 1 base and J 7 bases, with 8 bases left between them. The CDR3 contains 13 residues. The germline CDR1 and CDR2 sequences are SEHNR and FQNEAQ (reference sequence). The CDR3 loop reads CASSLGGGNEQFF. In DNA form, the CDR3 reads TGTGCCAGCAGCTTAGGAGGGGGAAATGAGCAGTTCTTC.

The chain employs TRBV21-1 and TRBJ1-4; the table's D call, TRBD1, has no DNA check behind it. TRBV21-1 is labeled a pseudogene. The CDR3 totals 18 residues. CDR3 in amino acids: CASSKCPGTGVLNEKLFF. The DNA of the CDR3 is TGTGCCAGCAGCAAATGTCCCGGGACAGGGGTTCTGAATGAAAAACTGTTTTTT.

This clone was detected once. At one end, the junction sequence differs from germline, possibly due to a read error. The V gene is TRBV11-3, the J gene TRBJ2-3, with D maybe TRBD2 (6 bases). CDR3 length: 13 residues. The germline gives CDR1 SGHNT, CDR2 YENEEA. CDR3 loop: CASSLETSRTQYF. CDR3 nucleotide sequence: TGTGCCAGCAGCCTAGAGACTAGTCGAACGCAGTATTTT.

The chain combines TRBV6-6 with TRBJ1-4; 10 bases are a match to TRBD1. J gave up 5 bases and V 7 bases, and 4 bases lay outside the gene matches. This CDR3 comprises 14 residues. Germline V gives CDR1 MNHNY, CDR2 SVGAGI (reference sequence). The CDR3 nucleotides read TGTGCCAGCAAAGGGACAGGGGAGAATGAAAAACTGTTTTTT. This translates into CASKGTGENEKLFF.

This chain uses TRBV19 with TRBJ2-2; the D gene is possibly TRBD1 (6 bases). V was shortened by 5 bases and J by 3 bases, with 13 bases between the two germline ends. CDR3 length: 15 amino acids. Germline V lookup: CDR1 LNHDA, CDR2 SQIVND (reference sequence). CDR3 sequence: CASSGVGADTGELFF. CDR3 sequence (DNA): TGTGCCAGTAGTGGCGTGGGGGCGGACACCGGGGAGCTGTTTTTT.

This chain uses TRBV5-1 with TRBJ2-7, with a possible D match to TRBD2 (6 bases). V was clipped by 0 bases and J by 0 bases, with 7 bases between them. There are 14 residues in the CDR3. From germline, CDR1 is SGHRS and CDR2 YFSETQ. CDR3 protein: CASSLDGSSYEQYF. The CDR3 DNA reads as TGCGCCAGCAGCTTGGACGGGAGCTCCTACGAGCAGTACTTC.

V gene TRBV7-2 combines with J gene TRBJ2-1, with 7 bases fitting TRBD1. Per the germline V gene, CDR1 is SGHTA and CDR2 is FQGNSA. V shed 1 base and J 1 base; nucleotides not matched to a gene: 1. The length of the CDR3 is 15 residues. CDR3 amino acids: CASSLGGQSYNEQFF. CDR3 DNA sequence: TGTGCCAGCAGCTTAGGGGGACAGTCCTACAATGAGCAGTTCTTC. The entire variable domain, with the rest obtained from reference TRBV7-2 and TRBJ2-1, is as follows: GAGVSQSPSNKVTEKGKDVELRCDPISGHTALYWYRQSLGQGLEFLIYFQGNSAPDKSGLPSDRFSAERTGGSVSTLTIQRTQQEDSAVYLCASSLGGQSYNEQFFGPGTRLTVL.

J is TRBJ2-3 and V is TRBV19, with 7 bases lining up with TRBD1. After removal of 3 bases from V and 4 bases from J, the junction contained 4 bases not matched to a gene. CDR1 and CDR2 from the germline V gene are LNHDA and SQIVND (reference sequence). The CDR3 is 14 amino acids. CDR3 in DNA: TGTGCCAGTAGTATTGTCCAGGGGGCAGATACGCAGTATTTT. Amino acids: CASSIVQGADTQYF.

V usage is TRBV2 and J usage is TRBJ2-2; no clear D gene. The CDR3 has 14 residues. Germline assignment: CDR1 SNHLY and CDR2 FYNNEI. V gave up 8 bases and J gave up 7 bases, with 17 bases separating them. The CDR3 loop reads CASHTSLSNGELFF. The CDR3 coding sequence is TGTGCCAGCCATACATCCCTGAGTAACGGGGAGCTGTTTTTT.

V is TRBV29-1 and J is TRBJ2-5; D call uncertain. The V gene lost 5 bases and the J gene lost 0 bases, with 7 bases spanning the gap. The CDR3 runs 12 residues. Germline V gene sequence: CDR1 SQVTM, CDR2 ANQGSEA. CDR3 amino acids: CSVTAYQETQYF. CDR3 coding DNA: TGCAGCGTTACAGCGTACCAAGAGACCCAGTACTTC.

The rearrangement joins TRBV28 to TRBJ1-3; a weak D match, TRBD1 (5 bases). This CDR3 is 13 amino acids long. Germline values: CDR1 MDHEN, CDR2 SYDVKM. Trimming cost V 3 bases and J 4 bases, with 7 bases left between them. The CDR3 sequence is CASSLGPGNTIYF. DNA for the CDR3: TGTGCCAGCAGTTTGGGGCCCGGAAACACCATATATTTT.

The gene calls are TRBV7-2 and TRBJ1-1; D might be TRBD1 (5 bases). The CDR3 loop spans 14 amino acids. The germline gives CDR1 SGHTA, CDR2 FQGNSA. The V and J ends lost 7 bases and 7 bases respectively, with 19 bases between them. CDR3: CASNLAGGTSEAFF. In DNA form, the CDR3 reads TGTGCCAGCAACCTAGCGGGGGGGACGAGTGAAGCTTTCTTT.

The rearrangement links TRBV27 to TRBJ2-3; 7 bases fit TRBD2. CDR3 length: 16 residues. Germline V lookup: CDR1 MNHEY, CDR2 SMNVEV (reference sequence). V trimming: 5 bases; J trimming: 1 base; junction bases outside the gene matches: 9. As DNA, the CDR3 is TGTGCCAGCAGTCCTCTCGGGGGAGGGGGCACAGATACGCAGTATTTT. It specifies CASSPLGGGGTDTQYF.